The 15 T cell receptor beta chains presented below share a single source sample, sequenced in a study of blood T cell repertoires in COVID-19. Sequencing used immunoSEQ multiplex PCR; TCRdb keeps in-frame clones, though not all of them. The sample shows 59,000 or so clones, around four fifths of them seen only once. Sequencing used peripheral blood. The receptors were sampled from a woman in her forties or fifties with active or convalescent COVID-19.

The V and J genes are TRBV7-6 and TRBJ1-1; D is uncertain. V was clipped by 0 bases and J by 4 bases, with 12 bases between them. Germline CDR1 and CDR2: SGHVS and FNYEAQ. The CDR3 covers 15 residues. The CDR3 DNA reads TGTGCCAGCAGCTTAGCGTTCGGGAGAGGCACTGAAGCTTTCTTT. It translates to CASSLAFGRGTEAFF.

DNA of the CDR3: TGTGCCAGCAGCTTGACTAGCGGGAATCGGAATGAGCAGTTCTTC. Its protein product is CASSLTSGNRNEQFF. V is TRBV7-9 and J is TRBJ2-1; TRBD2 aligns across 11 bases. CDR3 length: 15 residues. Germline V gene data show CDR1 as SEHNR and CDR2 as FQNEAQ (reference sequence). V shed 3 bases and J 7 bases; nucleotides not matched to a gene: 5.

The rearrangement joins TRBV7-2 to TRBJ2-2; perhaps TRBD2 as D (5 bases). Per germline, CDR1 SGHTA and CDR2 FQGNSA. V gave up 5 bases and J gave up 6 bases, with 10 bases separating them. The CDR3 spans 13 residues. The DNA for the CDR3 is TGTGCCAGCAGCATCCTAGCTGCCGGGGAGCTGTTTTTT. Its protein product is CASSILAAGELFF.

This clone has only a few counts. This specimen includes other DNA sequences encoding the same CDR3. The chain links TRBV15 to TRBJ2-7, with TRBD1 matching 8 bases. Germline-derived CDR1 and CDR2 are LNHNV and YYDKDF (reference sequence). Trimming removed 5 bases from V and 1 base from J; junction bases left unmatched: 4. The CDR3 has 14 residues. CDR3: CATSRTGSSYEQYF. The CDR3 coding sequence is TGTGCCACCAGCCGGACAGGGTCTTCCTACGAGCAGTACTTC.

The chain links TRBV19 to TRBJ1-5, with TRBD1 matching 7 bases. Germline values: CDR1 LNHDA, CDR2 SQIVND (reference sequence). The V gene end was trimmed by 2 bases and the J gene end by 6 bases; junction bases not matched to a gene: 4. CDR3 length equals 14 residues. CDR3 DNA: TGTGCCAGTAGTATAACGGCAGGGGGTCAGCCCCAGCATTTT. Its protein is CASSITAGGQPQHF.

The genes are TRBV3-1 (or the pseudogene TRBV3-2) and TRBJ2-1; D remains ambiguous. The V end was cut by 8 bases, the J end by 4 bases, with 12 bases between. From germline, CDR1 is LGHDT and CDR2 YNNKEL (reference sequence). The CDR3 covers 13 residues. CDR3 residues: CASSNSRYNEQFF. In DNA, the CDR3 is TGTGCCAGCTCTAATAGCAGATACAATGAGCAGTTCTTC.

The V and J genes are TRBV7-9 and TRBJ2-3; no clear D gene. Germline assignment: CDR1 SEHNR and CDR2 FQNEAQ (reference sequence). The CDR3 loop spans 15 amino acids. V was shortened by 2 bases and J by 3 bases, with 12 bases between the two germline ends. The CDR3: CASSLNVAETDTQYF. The CDR3 DNA is TGTGCCAGCAGCTTAAATGTGGCAGAAACAGATACGCAGTATTTT.

V usage is TRBV10-3 and J usage is TRBJ1-2; possibly TRBD1 for D (6 bases). This CDR3 is built from 13 residues. CDR1 is ENHRY, CDR2 SYGVKD, per germline. Trimming took 5 bases from V and 6 from J, leaving 13 bases between them. This CDR3 reads CAISFSGVDGYTF. The CDR3 bases are TGTGCCATCAGTTTCTCAGGGGTAGATGGCTACACCTTC.

The genes are TRBV27 and TRBJ2-1, with 11 positions matching TRBD2. CDR1 is MNHEY and CDR2 is SMNVEV in the germline V gene (reference sequence). Trimming at V came to 3 bases and at J to 3 bases, leaving 7 bases not matched to a gene. The CDR3 extends over 17 amino acids. In nucleotides, the CDR3 is TGTGCCAGCAGTTTTATAAGGGGACTAGCGGTCTACAATGAGCAGTTCTTC. Amino acid sequence: CASSFIRGLAVYNEQFF.

The chain combines TRBV30 with TRBJ1-5; possible D gene TRBD1, 5 bases. Trimming removed 0 bases at V and 3 bases at J, with 18 bases between. The germline V gene encodes CDR1 GTSNPN and CDR2 SVGIG (reference sequence). The CDR3 is 17 amino acids. CDR3: CAWSVRISGGTNQPQHF. DNA for the CDR3: TGTGCCTGGAGTGTACGAATATCCGGGGGGACCAATCAGCCCCAGCATTTT.

The chain combines TRBV29-1 with TRBJ1-1; D possibly corresponds to TRBD1 (5 bases). The V gene's germline CDR1 is SQVTM and CDR2 ANQGSEA. The ends were cut back, 6 bases at V and 5 bases at J, with 22 bases in the middle. The CDR3 covers 15 residues. CDR3 nucleotide sequence: TGCAGCGTCGGACACCTGGGGGGGGAGCGGACTGAAGCTTTCTTT. This sequence encodes CSVGHLGGERTEAFF.

The CDR3 reads CASSLWGAGEAFF. The CDR3 nucleotides read TGTGCCAGCAGTTTATGGGGGGCCGGTGAAGCTTTCTTT. This rearrangement joins TRBV28 to TRBJ1-1; a weak D match, TRBD1 (6 bases). This CDR3 spans 13 amino acids. V shed 0 bases and J shed 7 bases, with 9 bases lying between them. Germline-derived CDR1 and CDR2 are MDHEN and SYDVKM. The variable domain in full, with the rest retrieved from reference TRBV28 and TRBJ1-1, is DVKVTQSSRYLVKRTGEKVFLECVQDMDHENMFWYRQDPGLGLRLIYFSYDVKMKEKGDIPEGYSVSREKKERFSLILESASTNQTSMYLCASSLWGAGEAFFGQGTRLTVV.

CDR3 amino acids: CASSPIQDKQETQYF. The CDR3 bases are TGTGCCAGCTCACCGATACAGGACAAGCAAGAGACCCAGTACTTC. The chain couples TRBV18 to TRBJ2-5, with TRBD1 as a possible D gene (5 bases). The CDR3 has 15 residues. CDR1 is KGHSH, CDR2 LQKENI, per germline. V was cut by 3 bases and J by 2 bases, with 13 bases left in between. The entire variable domain, with the rest obtained from reference TRBV18 and TRBJ2-5, is as follows: NAGVMQNPRHLVRRRGQEARLRCSPMKGHSHVYWYRQLPEEGLKFMVYLQKENIIDESGMPKERFSAEFPKEGPSILRIQQVVRGDSAAYFCASSPIQDKQETQYFGPGTRLLVL.

This clone was detected once. The V and J genes are TRBV12-3 or TRBV12-4 and TRBJ2-6; no clear D gene. V shed 6 bases and J shed 8 bases, with 8 bases lying between them. The length of the CDR3 is 12 residues. The CDR3 loop reads CASSPETNVLTF. CDR3 sequence (DNA): TGTGCCAGCAGCCCTGAGACCAACGTCCTGACTTTC.

V gene TRBV5-6 combines with J gene TRBJ1-6; TRBD1 matches 8 bases. This CDR3 region has 16 residues. The germline gives CDR1 SGHDT, CDR2 YYEEEE. Trimming took 4 bases from V and 5 from J; bases not matched to a gene: 8. CDR3 residues: CASSAPDRAHNSPLHF. CDR3 sequence (DNA): TGTGCCAGCAGCGCACCGGACAGGGCCCATAATTCACCCCTCCACTTT.